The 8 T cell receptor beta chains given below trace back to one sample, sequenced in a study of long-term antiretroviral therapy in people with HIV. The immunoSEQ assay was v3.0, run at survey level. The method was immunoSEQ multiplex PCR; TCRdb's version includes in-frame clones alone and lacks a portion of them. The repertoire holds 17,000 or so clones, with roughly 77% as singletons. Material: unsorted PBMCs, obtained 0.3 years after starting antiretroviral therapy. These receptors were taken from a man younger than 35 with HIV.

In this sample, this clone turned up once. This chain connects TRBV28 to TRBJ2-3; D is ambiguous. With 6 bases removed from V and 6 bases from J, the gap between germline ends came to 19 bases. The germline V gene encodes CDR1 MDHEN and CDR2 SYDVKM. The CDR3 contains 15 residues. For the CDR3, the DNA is TGTGCCAGCAGCCAATATCGGAGTGAGGTGGATACGCAGTATTTT. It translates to CASSQYRSEVDTQYF.

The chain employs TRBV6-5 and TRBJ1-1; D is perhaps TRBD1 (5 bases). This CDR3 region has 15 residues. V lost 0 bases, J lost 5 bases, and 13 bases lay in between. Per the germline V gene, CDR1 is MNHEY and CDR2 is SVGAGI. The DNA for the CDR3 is TGTGCCAGCAGTTACTCGATAGGGGCGGAAACTGAAGCTTTCTTT. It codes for CASSYSIGAETEAFF.

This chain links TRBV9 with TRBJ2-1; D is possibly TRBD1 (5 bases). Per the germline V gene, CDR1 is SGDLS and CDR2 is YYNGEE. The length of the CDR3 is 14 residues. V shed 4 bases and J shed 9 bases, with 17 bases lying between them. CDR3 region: CASSTYLMGPEQFF. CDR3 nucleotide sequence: TGTGCCAGCAGCACCTACCTCATGGGGCCTGAGCAGTTCTTC.

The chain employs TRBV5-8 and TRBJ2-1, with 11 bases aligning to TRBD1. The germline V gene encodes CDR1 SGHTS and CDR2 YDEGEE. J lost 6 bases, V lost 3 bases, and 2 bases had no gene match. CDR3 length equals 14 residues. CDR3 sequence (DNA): TGTGCCAGCAGCTGGGGGACAGGGGGCAATGAGCAGTTCTTC. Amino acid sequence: CASSWGTGGNEQFF.

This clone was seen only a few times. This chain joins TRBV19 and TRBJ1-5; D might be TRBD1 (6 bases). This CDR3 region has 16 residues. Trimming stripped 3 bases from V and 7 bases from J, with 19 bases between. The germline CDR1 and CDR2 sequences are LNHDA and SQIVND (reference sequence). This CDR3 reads CASSIDWQGIGQPQHF. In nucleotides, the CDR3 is TGTGCCAGTAGTATCGATTGGCAGGGGATCGGACAGCCCCAGCATTTT.

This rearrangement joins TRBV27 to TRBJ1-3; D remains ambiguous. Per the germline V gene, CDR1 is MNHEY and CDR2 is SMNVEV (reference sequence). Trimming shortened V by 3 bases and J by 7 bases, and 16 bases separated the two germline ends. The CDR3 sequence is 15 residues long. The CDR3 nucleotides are TGTGCCAGCAGTTTTGGTAGGGCTATCTTTAACACCATATATTTT. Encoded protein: CASSFGRAIFNTIYF.

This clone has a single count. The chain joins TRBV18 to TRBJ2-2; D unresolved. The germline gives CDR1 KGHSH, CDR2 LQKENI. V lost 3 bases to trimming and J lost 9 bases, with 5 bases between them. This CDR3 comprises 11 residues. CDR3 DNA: TGTGCCAGCTCACCGGCCAGGGAGCTGTTTTTT. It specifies CASSPARELFF.

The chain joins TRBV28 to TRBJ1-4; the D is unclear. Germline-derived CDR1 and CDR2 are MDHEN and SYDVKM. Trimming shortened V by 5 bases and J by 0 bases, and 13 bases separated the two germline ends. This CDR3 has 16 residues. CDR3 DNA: TGTGCCAGCAGTGCGACCACAGCGGCAACTAATGAAAAACTGTTTTTT. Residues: CASSATTAATNEKLFF. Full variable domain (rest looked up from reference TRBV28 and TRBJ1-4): DVKVTQSSRYLVKRTGEKVFLECVQDMDHENMFWYRQDPGLGLRLIYFSYDVKMKEKGDIPEGYSVSREKKERFSLILESASTNQTSMYLCASSATTAATNEKLFFGSGTQLSVL.